Listed here are 29 T cell receptor beta chains from one sample, sequenced in a study of blood T cell repertoires in COVID-19. Libraries were prepared by immunoSEQ multiplex PCR; TCRdb keeps only in-frame clonotypes and omits some of them. This table holds over 50,000 clones, approximately 84% found once. The sample was peripheral blood. The receptor set was obtained from a human donor with active or convalescent COVID-19. The donor label of this sample is uncertain.

The gene calls are TRBV7-9 and TRBJ1-1, with 7 bases fitting TRBD1. J gave up 5 bases and V 5 bases, and 5 bases lay outside the gene matches. From germline, CDR1 is SEHNR and CDR2 FQNEAQ (reference sequence). This CDR3 contains 13 residues. The CDR3 DNA reads TGTGCCAGCAGCCCGACAGGGAGGACTGAAGCTTTCTTT. Its translation is CASSPTGRTEAFF.

The chain employs TRBV7-9 and TRBJ2-3, with a possible D match to TRBD2 (5 bases). The V and J ends lost 0 bases and 2 bases respectively, with 12 bases between them. Per germline, CDR1 SEHNR and CDR2 FQNEAQ (reference sequence). The CDR3 runs 16 residues. CDR3: CASSLAAVRVTDTQYF. The CDR3 region has the DNA TGTGCCAGCAGCTTAGCAGCGGTGCGAGTCACAGATACGCAGTATTTT.

This sequence joins TRBV7-9 and TRBJ2-2; TRBD1 agrees at 10 bases. There are 17 residues in the CDR3. Trimming removed 4 bases from V and 3 bases from J; junction bases left unmatched: 8. Germline V gene lookup returns CDR1 SEHNR and CDR2 FQNEAQ (reference sequence). The CDR3: CASSSTGTGAYTGELFF. The CDR3, as DNA: TGTGCCAGCAGCTCAACCGGGACAGGGGCGTACACCGGGGAGCTGTTTTTT.

The chain couples TRBV7-3 to TRBJ2-3; 10 bases agree with TRBD2. CDR1 is SGHTA and CDR2 is FQGTGA in the germline V gene. Trimming took 5 bases from V and 0 from J; bases not matched to a gene: 8. This CDR3 comprises 17 residues. CDR3 bases: TGTGCCAGCAGCCCATTAGGACTAGCGGATAGCACAGATACGCAGTATTTT. Its protein is CASSPLGLADSTDTQYF.

The chain carries TRBV27 and TRBJ2-2, with TRBD1 matching over 8 bases. CDR3 length equals 15 residues. In germline, CDR1 is MNHEY, CDR2 SMNVEV (reference sequence). J gave up 8 bases and V 3 bases, and 8 bases lay outside the gene matches. The CDR3: CASSLWQGAYGELFF. CDR3 sequence (DNA): TGTGCCAGCAGTTTGTGGCAGGGGGCATATGGGGAGCTGTTTTTT.

This chain uses TRBV5-1 with TRBJ1-3; D uncertain. This CDR3 contains 14 residues. V lost 3 bases, J lost 3 bases, and 10 bases lay in between. The germline V gene has CDR1 SGHRS and CDR2 YFSETQ. The CDR3 loop reads CASSSDSFGNTIYF. The CDR3 nucleotides are TGCGCCAGCAGCTCGGACTCTTTTGGAAACACCATATATTTT.

The J gene is TRBJ1-6, the V gene TRBV20-1, with TRBD1 as a possible D gene (6 bases). Germline V gives CDR1 DFQATT, CDR2 SNEGSKA (reference sequence). This CDR3 comprises 13 residues. V lost 3 bases and J lost 6, with 9 bases in between. CDR3 sequence: CSASEGGNSPLHF. CDR3 bases: TGCAGTGCTAGTGAGGGGGGTAATTCACCCCTCCACTTT.

The rearrangement joins TRBV19 to TRBJ2-6; D not resolved. CDR3 length equals 18 residues. The germline gives CDR1 LNHDA, CDR2 SQIVND (reference sequence). Trimming took 6 bases from V and 0 from J, leaving 18 bases between them. CDR3 coding DNA: TGTGCCAGTAGGGCGATCGGAGACGGAAACTCTGGGGCCAACGTCCTGACTTTC. It translates to CASRAIGDGNSGANVLTF.

The V call is TRBV4-1, the J call TRBJ1-1, with TRBD1 matching 7 bases. V shed 0 bases, J shed 1 base, and the junction held 5 bases outside the gene matches. The V gene's germline CDR1 is MGHRA and CDR2 YSYEKL. This CDR3 is 16 amino acids long. Here the CDR3 DNA reads TGCGCCAGCAGCCAAGAAGAACGACAGGGGAACACTGAAGCTTTCTTT. It encodes CASSQEERQGNTEAFF.

This chain links TRBV6-5 with TRBJ2-7, with a possible D match to TRBD1 (5 bases). CDR1 and CDR2 from the germline V gene are MNHEY and SVGAGI. Trimming removed 5 bases at V and 0 bases at J, with 14 bases between. The CDR3 is 15 amino acids. The CDR3 DNA sequence: TGTGCCAGCAGTCCCCGGCAGGGTATCTCCTACGAGCAGTACTTC. This sequence encodes CASSPRQGISYEQYF.

Only one count was recorded for this clone. CDR3: CASSLPIPTDTQYF. CDR3 coding DNA: TGTGCCAGCAGTTTGCCTATCCCCACAGATACGCAGTATTTT. The rearrangement links TRBV28 to TRBJ2-3; D gene ambiguous. The CDR3 has 14 residues. Germline CDR1 MDHEN, CDR2 SYDVKM. The V gene lost 3 bases and the J gene lost 2 bases, with 9 bases spanning the gap.

The chain carries TRBV4-1 and TRBJ1-6; D unclear. Trimming took off 9 bases at V and 0 bases at J, with 18 bases between the two ends. This CDR3 region has 17 residues. The germline V gene encodes CDR1 MGHRA and CDR2 YSYEKL. CDR3 nucleotides: TGCGCCAGACCGTGGCAGAAGAAGTTCTCCTATAATTCACCCCTCCACTTT. It encodes CARPWQKKFSYNSPLHF.

This clone occurred once. J is TRBJ2-1 and V is TRBV2; 9 bases line up with TRBD2. Germline V CDR1 and CDR2: SNHLY, FYNNEI. The CDR3 has 16 residues. V gave up 6 bases and J gave up 0 bases; unmatched junction bases: 6. For the CDR3, the DNA is TGTGCCAGCAGCGAACGTAGCGGGGGCTCCTACAATGAGCAGTTCTTC. Translating gives CASSERSGGSYNEQFF.

This clone was picked up many times. The chain is built from TRBV3-1 (or the pseudogene TRBV3-2) and TRBJ2-7; 8 nucleotides align to TRBD1. CDR3 length: 14 residues. Germline CDR1 reads LGHDT; CDR2 reads YNNKEL (reference sequence). V dropped 1 base and J dropped 7; count of bases not matched to a gene: 6. The chain's CDR3 is CASSQGQGMGEQYF. In DNA form, the CDR3 reads TGTGCCAGCAGCCAAGGACAGGGGATGGGGGAGCAGTACTTC.

This clone was counted a few times. V and J are TRBV28 and TRBJ1-1; D is undetermined. V lost 7 bases to trimming and J lost 11 bases, with 20 bases between them. The CDR3 loop spans 13 amino acids. CDR1 and CDR2 from the germline V gene are MDHEN and SYDVKM. CDR3 in DNA: TGTGCCAGCATTTTCCCCGGCGGGTATGAGGCTTTCTTT. This encodes CASIFPGGYEAFF.

The chain has TRBV28 and TRBJ1-6; tentative D call: TRBD1 (6 bases). Trimming removed 10 bases from V and 7 bases from J, with 11 bases in between. CDR1 is MDHEN, CDR2 SYDVKM, per germline. This CDR3 contains 12 residues. Here the CDR3 reads CAIRDTNSPLHF. DNA of the CDR3: TGTGCCATCCGGGACACCAATTCACCCCTCCACTTT.

The chain has TRBV5-6 and TRBJ2-7, with TRBD1 matching 8 bases. V dropped 6 bases and J dropped 0; count of bases not matched to a gene: 14. The CDR3 sequence is 17 residues long. CDR1 and CDR2 from the germline V gene are SGHDT and YYEEEE. The CDR3 DNA reads TGTGCCAGCACCGAATTGGGACAGGCGAGGAGCTCCTACGAGCAGTACTTC. Amino acids: CASTELGQARSSYEQYF.

The chain combines TRBV23-1 with TRBJ1-1; no reliable D call. TRBV23-1 is an ORF for which the function is uncertain. Trimming removed 4 bases from V and 0 bases from J, with 12 bases in between. This CDR3 comprises 15 residues. CDR3 region: CASSRSRSMNTEAFF. The CDR3 coding sequence is TGCGCCAGCAGTCGCAGCAGGTCCATGAACACTGAAGCTTTCTTT.

The CDR3 protein is CASSPGTGPSYEQYF. CDR3 sequence (DNA): TGTGCCAGCAGCCCCGGGACTGGCCCCTCCTACGAGCAGTACTTC. The rearrangement joins TRBV27 to TRBJ2-7; tentatively, D is TRBD2 (6 bases). The CDR3 consists of 15 residues. V lost 6 bases to trimming and J lost 0 bases, with 15 bases between them. Germline V gene sequence: CDR1 MNHEY, CDR2 SMNVEV (reference sequence).

This chain connects TRBV7-2 to TRBJ1-5, with a weak D call TRBD1 (6 bases). Looked up from germline, CDR1 is SGHTA and CDR2 is FQGNSA. CDR3 length: 15 residues. The V end lost 3 bases, the J end lost 6 bases, and 15 bases lay between the germline ends. The CDR3 spells CASSLGGLEGQPQHF. Here the CDR3 DNA reads TGTGCCAGCAGCTTGGGGGGGCTAGAGGGTCAGCCCCAGCATTTT.

The rearrangement uses TRBV9 and TRBJ2-2; D might be TRBD2 (5 bases). This CDR3 has 14 residues. Trimming cost V 4 bases and J 2 bases, with 9 bases left between them. CDR1 and CDR2 (germline): SGDLS, YYNGEE. The CDR3 DNA reads TGTGCCAGCAGCTTAACTAGTAACACCGGGGAGCTGTTTTTT. Residues: CASSLTSNTGELFF.

The chain links TRBV7-3 to TRBJ1-6, with 10 nucleotides matching TRBD1. V shed 5 bases and J 10 bases; nucleotides not matched to a gene: 8. The V gene's germline CDR1 is SGHTA and CDR2 FQGTGA. This CDR3 is built from 15 residues. CDR3 sequence (DNA): TGTGCCAGCAGCAGCTCCGGGACAGGGGACTCACCCCTCCACTTT. Its protein is CASSSSGTGDSPLHF.

V gene TRBV28 combines with J gene TRBJ2-3, with 8 bases that match TRBD2. The CDR3 consists of 18 residues. Germline values: CDR1 MDHEN, CDR2 SYDVKM. J gave up 1 base and V 5 bases, and 14 bases lay outside the gene matches. The CDR3 sequence: CASSTSSQAGEGTDTQYF. In DNA form, the CDR3 reads TGTGCCAGCAGTACCTCATCCCAAGCGGGAGAAGGCACAGATACGCAGTATTTT.

This chain links TRBV29-1 with TRBJ1-2; D call uncertain. CDR1 and CDR2 (germline): SQVTM, ANQGSEA. The CDR3 covers 14 residues. V lost 7 bases and J 4 bases, leaving 19 bases between the germline ends. In DNA, the CDR3 is TGCAGCGCACGCCTCGAGGGCGCCGGCTATGGCTACACCTTC. This encodes CSARLEGAGYGYTF.

Here the CDR3 DNA reads TGTGCCAGCAGCCCCAGGGGGAACGGCTACACCTTC. It codes for CASSPRGNGYTF. V usage is TRBV14 and J usage is TRBJ1-2, with 7 bases that match TRBD1. Per germline, CDR1 SGHDN and CDR2 FVKESK. The ends lost 4 bases at V and 8 bases at J; junction bases unmatched: 4. There are 12 residues in the CDR3.

The chain employs TRBV5-6 and TRBJ1-2; 7 nucleotides agree with TRBD1. The germline V gene encodes CDR1 SGHDT and CDR2 YYEEEE. V dropped 4 bases and J dropped 6; count of bases not matched to a gene: 6. The CDR3 is 13 amino acids. CDR3 residues: CASSARQGDGYTF. CDR3 DNA: TGTGCCAGCAGCGCCCGACAGGGTGATGGCTACACCTTC.

This clone came up a few times. CDR3 residues: CASSQIKGSSYGYTF. The CDR3 DNA is TGTGCCAGCAGCCAAATTAAGGGGTCAAGCTATGGCTACACCTTC. The chain carries TRBV14 and TRBJ1-2; D is perhaps TRBD1 (5 bases). V lost 2 bases and J 4 bases, leaving 14 bases between the germline ends. Germline V gene data show CDR1 as SGHDN and CDR2 as FVKESK. The CDR3 consists of 15 residues.

The CDR3 coding sequence is TGTGCCAGCAGCTTTCTGGGACTTTCCCACTCTGGAAACACCATATATTTT. It encodes CASSFLGLSHSGNTIYF. V and J are TRBV5-6 and TRBJ1-3; weak D call: TRBD1 (5 bases). There are 17 residues in the CDR3. Trimming took 2 bases from V and 0 from J, leaving 15 bases between them. The V gene's germline CDR1 is SGHDT and CDR2 YYEEEE.

The chain links TRBV30 to TRBJ1-1; D not resolved. The V gene's germline CDR1 is GTSNPN and CDR2 SVGIG (reference sequence). CDR3 size: 15 residues. V lost 5 bases to trimming and J lost 6 bases, with 22 bases between them. The CDR3 spells CAWAAAAVSVSEAFF. The CDR3 nucleotides read TGTGCCTGGGCCGCGGCGGCTGTCTCAGTGTCTGAAGCTTTCTTT.